This T cell receptor (beta chain) comes out of a study of blood T cell repertoires in COVID-19. The data were produced by immunoSEQ multiplex PCR, yet TCRdb's version contains in-frame clones alone and is incomplete. Here the sample spans roughly 230,000 clones, roughly four fifths being singletons. Trimming left V 2 bases short and J 4 bases short, with 20 bases between. There are 17 residues in the CDR3. Per the germline V gene, CDR1 is MDHEN and CDR2 is SYDVKM. The chain is built from TRBV28 and TRBJ2-5; D gene unclear. The sample comprised peripheral blood. The TCR sequence derives from a woman aged 45 to 65 with acute or convalescent COVID-19. CDR3 protein: CASSLISVVRNRETQYF. The CDR3 nucleotides are TGTGCCAGCAGTTTAATATCTGTCGTCAGGAATAGAGAGACCCAGTACTTC.